The rows below give T cell receptor beta chains drawn from one sample of a study of T cells in Graves' hyperthyroidism and ophthalmopathy. In TCRdb, the multiplex PCR reads were re-called with MiXCR into one record per CDR3 protein. The data show 600,000 to 800,000 distinct CDR3 sequences, with roughly a third seen just once and roughly 30% held by the top ten. Sequenced material: blood. The source of these receptors is a woman in her 40s with Graves' hyperthyroidism. Both conserved end residues are part of each CDR3.

v_gene,j_gene,CDR3aa
TRBV7-3,TRBJ2-5,CASSQGGTSGQETQYF
TRBV12-3/TRBV12-4,TRBJ1-5,CASSLGSDSHNQPQHF
TRBV19,TRBJ1-5,CASSAYRGGSQPQHF
TRBV19,TRBJ2-2,CASETGTSYTGELFF
TRBV20-1,TRBJ1-5,CSARAGPFINQPQHF
TRBV20-1,TRBJ2-7,CSARVPRPGAYEQYF
TRBV7-3,TRBJ2-7,CANPSSWFAGSYEQYF
TRBV29-1,TRBJ1-2,CSVAVPGHTNYGYTF
TRBV6-6,TRBJ1-2,CASSYRQSRNRGYTF
TRBV15,TRBJ2-7,CATRTTGQLTSYEQYF
TRBV9,TRBJ2-5,CASSLGQGWQETQYF
TRBV3-1,TRBJ1-2,CASSQDSPYGYTF
TRBV15,TRBJ2-5,CATSRDRLAETQETQYF
TRBV10-3,TRBJ1-2,CAINKGQHYGYTF
TRBV14,TRBJ2-7,CASSQVSEQYF
TRBV2,TRBJ1-5,CASSLGGGPFRQPQHF